This T cell receptor beta chain was recorded in a study of identical twins. This clonotype came up a few times. TCRdb re-called the 5' RACE reads through MiXCR, storing one row per CDR3 protein. Of fewer than 550,000 distinct CDR3 sequences listed, around an eighth are singletons. The trim removed 3 bases at V and 3 bases at J, leaving 2 bases unmatched. The CDR3 spans 14 residues. The V gene's germline CDR1 is LNHNV and CDR2 YYDKDF (reference sequence). Separately, the same data were catalogued under a study of yellow fever vaccine responses in identical twins.

The chain links TRBV15 to TRBJ1-5; 7 bases are a match to TRBD1. The source is a woman aged 18-29 years in good health. The sample consisted of CD4+ T cells sorted from blood. As DNA, the CDR3 is TGTGCCACCAGCAGGGGACAGCCCAATCAGCCCCAGCATTTT. This sequence encodes CATSRGQPNQPQHF.